This T cell receptor (beta chain) was sequenced in a study of blood T cell repertoires in COVID-19. Sequencing was performed with immunoSEQ multiplex PCR; in TCRdb, only in-frame clones are kept and a portion is missing. Counted here are tens of thousands of clones, approximately 86% occurring once; the ten biggest clones make up around 1.4%. This sequence was found in an older woman with acute or convalescent COVID-19. Sequenced: peripheral blood.

CDR3 protein: CASSVGTSGPHTDTQYF. DNA for the CDR3: TGTGCCAGCAGCGTCGGGACTAGCGGGCCCCACACAGATACGCAGTATTTT. The V and J genes are TRBV3-1 (or the pseudogene TRBV3-2) and TRBJ2-3; 12 nucleotides match TRBD2. With V trimmed by 5 bases and J by 2 bases, 8 bases remained unmatched. Looked up from germline, CDR1 is LGHDT and CDR2 is YNNKEL (reference sequence). CDR3 length: 17 amino acids.